The 19 T cell receptor beta chains below were found in one sample sequenced in a study of T cells after yellow fever vaccination. TCRdb re-analysed the 5' RACE reads in MiXCR, keeping a single row per CDR3 protein. The repertoire holds 400,000 or so distinct CDR3 sequences, with around a tenth as singletons. The material was PBMCs, obtained on the day of the first yellow fever vaccination. These receptors came from a man between 18 and 29 years old who received the YFV17D yellow fever vaccine.

This clonotype appeared a few times. The V and J genes are TRBV18 and TRBJ2-5; 8 bases agree with TRBD1. The CDR3 loop spans 14 amino acids. The germline gives CDR1 KGHSH, CDR2 LQKENI. J was trimmed by 3 bases and V by 5 bases; bases with no gene match: 5. CDR3 in amino acids: CASSSQGGEETQYF. CDR3 bases: TGTGCCAGCTCATCACAGGGGGGTGAAGAGACCCAGTACTTC.

This clonotype has just a few counts. The chain uses TRBV25-1 and TRBJ2-3; either TRBD1 or TRBD2 may fit D (6 bases each). V shed 3 bases and J shed 0 bases, with 16 bases lying between them. CDR1 MGHDK and CDR2 SYGVNS come from the germline V gene. The CDR3 runs 17 residues. CDR3 amino acids: CASSDGLGGRSTDTQYF. Written as DNA, the CDR3 is TGTGCCAGCAGTGATGGCTTAGGGGGGCGTAGCACAGATACGCAGTATTTT. Looking up the rest from reference TRBV25-1 and TRBJ2-3 gives the full variable domain: EADIYQTPRYLVIGTGKKITLECSQTMGHDKMYWYQQDPGMELHLIHYSYGVNSTEKGDLSSESTVSRIRTEHFPLTLESARPSHTSQYLCASSDGLGGRSTDTQYFGPGTRLTVL.

The chain recombines TRBV5-1 with TRBJ1-4, with D possibly being TRBD1 (6 bases). There are 14 residues in the CDR3. V gave up 3 bases and J gave up 7 bases, with 13 bases separating them. Germline V lookup: CDR1 SGHRS, CDR2 YFSETQ. Here the CDR3 reads CASSSGQPGEKLFF. The CDR3, as DNA: TGCGCCAGCAGCTCTGGACAGCCAGGTGAAAAACTGTTTTTT. Variable domain in full (rest from reference TRBV5-1 and TRBJ1-4): KAGVTQTPRYLIKTRGQQVTLSCSPISGHRSVSWYQQTPGQGLQFLFEYFSETQRNKGNFPGRFSGRQFSNSRSEMNVSTLELGDSALYLCASSSGQPGEKLFFGSGTQLSVL.

There are a few counts of this clonotype. V gene TRBV20-1 combines with J gene TRBJ1-2; D might be TRBD1 (6 bases). Between the trimmed V and J ends, which lost 6 bases and 8 bases, there was a span of 13 bases. There are 11 residues in the CDR3. Germline assignment: CDR1 DFQATT and CDR2 SNEGSKA (reference sequence). The CDR3 here is CSATGFSGYTF. In DNA, the CDR3 is TGCAGTGCCACAGGGTTTAGCGGCTACACCTTC.

This clonotype was counted a few times. The rearrangement links TRBV18 to TRBJ1-1; no reliable D call. The CDR3 is 15 amino acids. V was pared by 3 bases and J by 3 bases, with 14 bases between. CDR1 is KGHSH and CDR2 is LQKENI in the germline V gene. DNA of the CDR3: TGTGCCAGCTCACCGTTCACGGGGAAGGACACTGAAGCTTTCTTT. Its protein product is CASSPFTGKDTEAFF.

The chain carries TRBV4-3 and TRBJ1-4; D is possibly TRBD1 (6 bases). Trimming removed 5 bases at V and 3 bases at J, with 13 bases between. Germline lookup yields CDR1 LGHNA and CDR2 YSLEER. The CDR3 is 15 residues long. This CDR3 is CASSSAGAANEKLFF. DNA for the CDR3: TGCGCCAGCAGCTCGGCAGGGGCAGCTAATGAAAAACTGTTTTTT.

This clonotype was counted only a few times. The gene calls are TRBV15 and TRBJ2-4; perhaps D is TRBD1 or TRBD2 (6 bases each). Germline-derived CDR1 and CDR2 are LNHNV and YYDKDF (reference sequence). The CDR3 sequence is 15 residues long. Trimming removed 4 bases at V and 9 bases at J, with 19 bases between. The CDR3 DNA reads TGTGCCACCAGCACCCTAGGGGGAGGCCGCGCCATTCAGTACTTC. It is translated as CATSTLGGGRAIQYF.

This clonotype has only a few counts. The rearrangement links TRBV6-2 or TRBV6-3 to TRBJ2-1; D remains unclear. V gave up 5 bases and J gave up 0 bases, with 8 bases separating them. This CDR3 region has 14 residues. Germline CDR1 MNHEY, CDR2 SVGEGT. The CDR3 bases are TGTGCCAGCAGTATTGAGAGCTCCTACAATGAGCAGTTCTTC. This encodes CASSIESSYNEQFF.

V gene TRBV5-1 combines with J gene TRBJ1-1, with 7 bases that match TRBD1. The junction had 4 bases not matched to a gene; V was cut back by 1 base and J by 4 bases. The CDR3 is 14 amino acids. Germline assignment: CDR1 SGHRS and CDR2 YFSETQ. Here the CDR3 DNA reads TGCGCCAGCAGCTTGCCAGGGGGACCCACTGAAGCTTTCTTT. Translated: CASSLPGGPTEAFF.

This clonotype has only a few counts. The chain uses TRBV5-1 and TRBJ2-1, with no clear D. Germline V gives CDR1 SGHRS, CDR2 YFSETQ. Deletions cut 1 base from V and 9 bases from J, with 11 bases between. The CDR3 is 13 residues long. The CDR3 loop is CASSLWTSGEQFF. As DNA, the CDR3 is TGCGCCAGCAGCTTGTGGACCAGTGGTGAGCAGTTCTTC.

The chain combines TRBV6-5 with TRBJ2-3; tentatively, D is TRBD2 (6 bases). The CDR3 is 16 residues long. Trimming pared 0 bases from V and 4 bases from J, leaving 14 bases between. Germline-derived CDR1 and CDR2 are MNHEY and SVGAGI. The chain's CDR3 is CASSYSGLGRPDTQYF. The DNA of the CDR3 is TGTGCCAGCAGTTACTCGGGGTTAGGGAGGCCAGATACGCAGTATTTT.

This clonotype was counted between two and nine times. V and J are TRBV11-2 and TRBJ1-1; 10 bases match TRBD1. The CDR3 extends over 15 amino acids. CDR1 is SGHAT and CDR2 is FQNNGV in the germline V gene. The J segment lost 8 bases and the V segment lost 5 bases, leaving 11 bases of the junction unmatched. This chain's CDR3 is CASSPRGTGAGEAFF. The CDR3 nucleotides read TGTGCCAGCAGCCCACGAGGGACAGGGGCCGGGGAAGCTTTCTTT.

This clonotype was seen a handful of times. The chain has TRBV5-1 and TRBJ2-1; unclear D gene. V was cut by 3 bases and J by 8 bases, with 12 bases left in between. Germline CDR1 SGHRS, CDR2 YFSETQ. There are 13 residues in the CDR3. The CDR3 is CASSSMPSDEQFF. CDR3 bases: TGCGCCAGCAGCTCGATGCCTTCGGATGAGCAGTTCTTC.

The V gene is TRBV2, the J gene TRBJ1-5; 7 nucleotides align to TRBD1. The CDR3 has 13 amino acids. Germline CDR1 reads SNHLY; CDR2 reads FYNNEI. Losses at the gene ends were 7 bases for V and 7 bases for J; bases not matched to a gene: 7. The CDR3 region has the DNA TGTGCCAGCACCGACAGGGTCAACCAGCCCCAGCATTTT. Protein sequence: CASTDRVNQPQHF.

This chain connects TRBV7-9 to TRBJ1-4; 8 bases are a match to TRBD1. In germline, CDR1 is SEHNR, CDR2 FQNEAQ (reference sequence). V lost 5 bases to trimming and J lost 8 bases; unmatched junction nucleotides: 10. The CDR3 loop spans 15 amino acids. The CDR3 protein is CASSRTGRGKEKLFF. In DNA, the CDR3 is TGTGCCAGCAGCCGGACAGGGAGGGGGAAAGAAAAACTGTTTTTT.

This clonotype has ten or more counts. The genes are TRBV29-1 and TRBJ1-6; no firm D call. Germline CDR1 reads SQVTM; CDR2 reads ANQGSEA. The CDR3 contains 13 residues. The V end was cut by 5 bases, the J end by 7 bases, with 12 bases between. CDR3 coding DNA: TGCAGCGTTTGTGAGCTTGAGAATTCACCCCTCCACTTT. It translates to CSVCELENSPLHF.

This chain uses TRBV4-3 with TRBJ1-1, with D unclear. The V end lost 0 bases, the J end lost 3 bases, and 14 bases lay between the germline ends. Germline CDR1 LGHNA, CDR2 YSLEER. The CDR3 loop spans 16 amino acids. For the CDR3, the DNA is TGCGCCAGCAGCCAAGATCCGGCACGGGTAGACACTGAAGCTTTCTTT. Translation: CASSQDPARVDTEAFF.

This clonotype was counted a few times. The genes are TRBV23-1 and TRBJ2-7, with D hard to call. Being an ORF, TRBV23-1 has a function that is uncertain. Trimming stripped 4 bases from V and 3 bases from J, with 13 bases between. CDR3 size: 14 residues. CDR3 in DNA: TGCGCCAGCAGTCCACCGAAGGGTTACTACGAGCAGTACGTC. It encodes CASSPPKGYYEQYV.

This clonotype was counted between two and nine times. The V call is TRBV12-3 or TRBV12-4, the J call TRBJ2-5, with D hard to call. V lost 5 bases and J lost 5, with 6 bases in between. The CDR3 loop spans 11 amino acids. The CDR3, as DNA: TGTGCCAGCAGTATATGGGAGACCCAGTACTTC. Translated: CASSIWETQYF.